This T cell receptor (beta chain) was captured in a study of T cell changes during pregnancy in multiple sclerosis. This clone showed up just once. Looked up from germline, CDR1 is LNHDA and CDR2 is SQIVND (reference sequence). J lost 5 bases, V lost 4 bases, and 5 bases had no gene match. The CDR3 runs 14 residues. Sequencing used immunoSEQ multiplex PCR; TCRdb keeps in-frame clones, though not all of them. The sample holds 73,000 or so clones; roughly nine tenths are singletons and the top ten take approximately 9.5%. Sequenced here: peripheral blood, sampled after pregnancy. The chain recombines TRBV19 with TRBJ2-5; 9 bases map to TRBD1. This TCR came from a female donor in good health, enrolled as a control in a pregnancy study. CDR3 in amino acids: CASSTTGGRETQYF. The CDR3 bases are TGTGCCAGTAGTACCACAGGGGGCCGGGAGACCCAGTACTTC.